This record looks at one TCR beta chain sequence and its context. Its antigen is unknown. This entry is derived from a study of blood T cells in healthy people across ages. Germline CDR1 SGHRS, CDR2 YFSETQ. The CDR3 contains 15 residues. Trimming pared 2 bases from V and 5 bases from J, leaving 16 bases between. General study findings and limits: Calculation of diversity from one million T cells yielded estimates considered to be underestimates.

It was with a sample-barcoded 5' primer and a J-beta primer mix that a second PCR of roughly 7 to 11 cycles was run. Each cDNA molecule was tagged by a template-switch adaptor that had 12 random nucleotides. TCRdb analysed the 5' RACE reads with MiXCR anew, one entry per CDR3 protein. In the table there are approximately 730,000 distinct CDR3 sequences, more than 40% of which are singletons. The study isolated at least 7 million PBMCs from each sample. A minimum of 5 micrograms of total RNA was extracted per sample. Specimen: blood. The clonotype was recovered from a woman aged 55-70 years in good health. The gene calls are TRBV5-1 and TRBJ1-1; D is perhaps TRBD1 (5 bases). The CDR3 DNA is TGCGCCAGCAGCTTTGGAAGCGGGGGATCTACTGAAGCTTTCTTT. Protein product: CASSFGSGGSTEAFF.